This T cell receptor (beta chain) came from a study of T cells in Graves' hyperthyroidism and ophthalmopathy. The source material, RNA transcripts, was used to amplify TCR beta CDR3 regions. The HTBI primer set was used in a first-round RT-PCR of the TCR CDR3. TCRdb recomputed calls from the multiplex PCR reads with MiXCR, one row per CDR3 protein. In the table there are about 300,000 distinct CDR3 sequences, around a fifth of which are singletons. The CDR3 has 12 residues. Trimming took 9 bases from V and 6 from J, leaving 11 bases between them. Per germline, CDR1 MNHNS and CDR2 SASEGT. This clonotype was detected ten times or more.

This sequence originates from a man aged 45 to 65 with Graves' ophthalmopathy. The chain joins TRBV6-1 to TRBJ2-2; D is possibly TRBD2 (6 bases). Sequenced sample: blood. The CDR3 nucleotides are TGTGCCAGTGTCGGGGGTCCCGGGGAGCTGTTTTTT. It is translated as CASVGGPGELFF.